This TCR beta chain was obtained from a study of tumor-infiltrating lymphocytes in primary liver carcinoma. General observations from the study: Tumor-adjacent and tumor-blood pairs overlapped less than tumor region pairs did.

Worth noting for this clonotype: What it binds is unknown.

The source material, roughly 18-33 mg of unsorted bulk tissue, was used to co-extract RNA and DNA. Synthesis of TCR beta cDNA was carried out from 500 ng total RNA with a constant-region primer. Investigators got TCR beta libraries out of three nested multiplex PCR rounds, done with slightly modified ARM-PCR. The two initial PCR rounds, roughly 9 cycles each, used TRBV1-TRBV30 forward and C-beta reverse primers. Each CDR3 protein is one row after TCRdb ran MiXCR on the multiplex PCR reads. The repertoire consists of some 190,000 distinct CDR3 sequences, with around four fifths occurring once and the leading ten covering about a sixth. The CDR3 has 15 residues. Germline CDR1 SSHAT, CDR2 FNYEAQ (reference sequence). J gave up 8 bases and V 0 bases, and 5 bases lay outside the gene matches.

The specimen sequenced was tumor tissue from primary liver carcinoma. The sequence came from a man between 35 and 55 years old with primary liver carcinoma and hepatitis B virus infection. The chain combines TRBV7-7 with TRBJ2-1, with 9 bases aligning to TRBD2. CDR3 nucleotide sequence: TGTGCCAGCAGCTTAGCTAGCGGGAGCGGCTATGAGCAGTTCTTC. It translates to CASSLASGSGYEQFF.